The rows below give T cell receptor beta chains drawn from one sample of a study of cytomegalovirus exposure and HLA in healthy donors. Only in-frame clones appear in the TCRdb table, and some are missing; sequencing was by immunoSEQ multiplex PCR. The sample consists of 70,000 or so clones, 94% of them appearing once. The sequencing input was PBMCs. The receptor source for this set is a man between 18 and 35 years old in good health and CMV-seropositive. The CDR3 runs from the conserved cysteine through the conserved F or W. Each record gives: J gene, clone size, D gene, V gene, CDR3 protein, CDR3 DNA. D genes are given only for firm matches. Some rows mark clone size as missing; the rest say once, few, many or name a class of expanded clone.

J: TRBJ1-2
size: -
D: -
V: TRBV7-2
CDR3: CASSFEQTNYGYTF
DNA: TGTGCCAGCAGCTTTGAACAGACTAACTATGGCTACACCTTC

J: TRBJ1-5
size: few
D: -
V: TRBV7-8
CDR3: CASSLPGQPQHF
DNA: TGTGCCAGCAGCCTACCGGGGCAGCCCCAGCATTTT

J: TRBJ1-1
size: -
D: -
V: TRBV29-1
CDR3: CSVEIRQVNTEAFF
DNA: TGCAGCGTAGAAATCCGACAGGTGAACACTGAAGCTTTCTTT

J: TRBJ2-7
size: -
D: -
V: TRBV27
CDR3: CASSLGELYEQYF
DNA: TGTGCCAGCAGCCTAGGGGAACTCTACGAGCAGTACTTC

J: TRBJ1-5
size: -
D: TRBD1
V: TRBV10-3
CDR3: CAISFPGTGVVGNQPQHF
DNA: TGTGCCATCAGTTTTCCGGGGACAGGGGTTGTTGGCAATCAGCCCCAGCATTTT

J: TRBJ1-2
size: -
D: TRBD1
V: TRBV5-8
CDR3: CASSFLVRQGTIRGGYTF
DNA: TGTGCCAGCAGCTTTCTTGTGCGACAGGGAACGATTCGTGGTGGCTACACCTTC

J: TRBJ2-7
size: -
D: TRBD1
V: TRBV18
CDR3: CASSTGNGEQYF
DNA: TGTGCCAGCTCGACAGGGAACGGCGAGCAGTACTTC

J: TRBJ1-5
size: -
D: -
V: TRBV28
CDR3: CASSRTGFGNQPQHF
DNA: TGTGCCAGCAGTCGTACAGGGTTTGGCAATCAGCCCCAGCATTTT

J: TRBJ1-5
size: few
D: TRBD1
V: TRBV5-6
CDR3: CASSLLQGAAQPQHF
DNA: TGTGCCAGCAGCTTGCTTCAGGGGGCGGCTCAGCCCCAGCATTTT

J: TRBJ2-1
size: -
D: TRBD2
V: TRBV5-1
CDR3: CASSASGRTYNEQFF
DNA: TGCGCCAGCAGCGCTAGCGGGAGAACCTACAATGAGCAGTTCTTC

J: TRBJ2-1
size: -
D: -
V: TRBV6-1
CDR3: CASTQGLEPYNEQFF
DNA: TGTGCCAGCACCCAGGGACTGGAACCCTACAATGAGCAGTTCTTC

J: TRBJ2-7
size: -
D: -
V: TRBV5-8
CDR3: CASSLGGLEQYF
DNA: TGTGCCAGCAGCTTGGGGGGCCTCGAGCAGTACTTC

J: TRBJ1-2
size: -
D: TRBD1
V: TRBV10-3
CDR3: CAISESPGTGGDGYTF
DNA: TGTGCCATCAGTGAGTCCCCCGGGACAGGGGGCGATGGCTACACCTTC

J: TRBJ1-1
size: -
D: -
V: TRBV9
CDR3: CASSPIQGNTEAFF
DNA: TGTGCCAGCAGCCCGATCCAGGGGAACACTGAAGCTTTCTTT

J: TRBJ2-1
size: -
D: -
V: TRBV11-3
CDR3: CASSLDRGLYNEQFF
DNA: TGTGCCAGCAGCTTAGACCGGGGACTGTACAATGAGCAGTTCTTC

J: TRBJ2-7
size: -
D: TRBD1
V: TRBV7-8
CDR3: CASSIRTGGFYEQYF
DNA: TGTGCCAGCAGCATCCGGACAGGGGGCTTCTACGAGCAGTACTTC

J: TRBJ1-1
size: few
D: TRBD1
V: TRBV7-2
CDR3: CASSSQGGHTEAFF
DNA: TGTGCCAGCAGCTCACAGGGGGGCCACACTGAAGCTTTCTTT

J: TRBJ2-7
size: -
D: TRBD1
V: TRBV5-1
CDR3: CASSRDDRGFSYEQYF
DNA: TGCGCCAGCAGCAGGGACGACAGGGGTTTCTCCTACGAGCAGTACTTC

J: TRBJ2-7
size: -
D: TRBD2
V: TRBV27
CDR3: CASKFRWREGYEQYF
DNA: TGTGCCAGCAAATTCCGCTGGCGGGAGGGCTACGAGCAGTACTTC

J: TRBJ2-3
size: -
D: TRBD2
V: TRBV7-2
CDR3: CASSLGLAGNTDTQYF
DNA: TGTGCCAGCAGCTTAGGACTAGCGGGAAACACAGATACGCAGTATTTT

J: TRBJ2-1
size: -
D: TRBD2
V: TRBV6-1
CDR3: CASSEDLAGGREQFF
DNA: TGTGCCAGCAGTGAGGACCTAGCGGGAGGTAGGGAGCAGTTCTTC

J: TRBJ2-7
size: -
D: TRBD2
V: TRBV5-6
CDR3: CASSPFGTSYEQYF
DNA: TGTGCCAGCAGTCCCTTTGGGACTAGCTACGAGCAGTACTTC

J: TRBJ2-2
size: -
D: TRBD2
V: TRBV11-2
CDR3: CASRPGLAGVIGELFF
DNA: TGTGCCAGCCGCCCCGGCTTAGCGGGAGTGATCGGGGAGCTGTTTTTT

J: TRBJ2-6
size: -
D: -
V: TRBV28
CDR3: CASSLILGRSGANVLTF
DNA: TGTGCCAGCAGTTTAATTCTTGGTCGGTCTGGGGCCAACGTCCTGACTTTC

J: TRBJ1-1
size: -
D: -
V: TRBV2
CDR3: CASSEGSNTEAFF
DNA: TGTGCCAGCAGCGAGGGATCGAACACTGAAGCTTTCTTT

J: TRBJ2-7
size: -
D: TRBD2
V: TRBV18
CDR3: CASSPREGQISYEQYF
DNA: TGTGCCAGCTCACCGCGGGAGGGACAGATCTCCTACGAGCAGTACTTC

J: TRBJ1-2
size: -
D: -
V: TRBV7-7
CDR3: CASSLEHLGGYGYTF
DNA: TGTGCTAGCAGCTTGGAACACCTCGGAGGGTATGGCTACACCTTC

J: TRBJ2-7
size: -
D: TRBD1
V: TRBV18
CDR3: CASSPPVVGQTYEQYF
DNA: TGTGCCAGCTCACCACCGGTGGTGGGACAGACCTACGAGCAGTACTTC

J: TRBJ2-6
size: -
D: TRBD1
V: TRBV27
CDR3: CASSSQGVSSGANVLTF
DNA: TGTGCCAGCAGTTCACAGGGGGTAAGCTCTGGGGCCAACGTCCTGACTTTC

J: TRBJ1-1
size: -
D: -
V: TRBV6-1
CDR3: CASSPAGSTNTEAFF
DNA: TGTGCCAGCAGTCCGGCAGGGTCAACGAACACTGAAGCTTTCTTT

J: TRBJ1-5
size: -
D: TRBD1
V: TRBV28
CDR3: CASRASTGGRRQPQHF
DNA: TGTGCCAGCAGAGCCTCGACAGGGGGAAGACGCCAGCCCCAGCATTTT

J: TRBJ1-2
size: -
D: -
V: TRBV18
CDR3: CASSPRNSQPTFGGYTF
DNA: TGTGCCAGCTCACCACGTAACAGTCAACCCACCTTCGGTGGCTACACCTTC

J: TRBJ2-7
size: -
D: TRBD2
V: TRBV6-6
CDR3: CASSLAGGEQYF
DNA: TGTGCCAGCAGTTTGGCGGGAGGTGAGCAGTACTTC

J: TRBJ2-7
size: -
D: TRBD2
V: TRBV13
CDR3: CASSARGGRASNEQYF
DNA: TGTGCCAGCAGCGCCCGGGGCGGGAGGGCATCAAACGAGCAGTACTTC

J: TRBJ1-1
size: -
D: -
V: TRBV28
CDR3: CASSSLQTGLGTEAFF
DNA: TGTGCCAGCAGTTCTTTACAAACAGGTCTGGGGACTGAAGCTTTCTTT

J: TRBJ2-3
size: once
D: -
V: TRBV5-1
CDR3: CASSIEGAGTDTQYF
DNA: TGCGCCAGCAGTATCGAGGGAGCGGGCACAGATACGCAGTATTTT

J: TRBJ1-5
size: -
D: -
V: TRBV28
CDR3: CASSSRFRGTDQPQHF
DNA: TGTGCCAGCAGTTCCCGCTTCCGGGGGACCGATCAGCCCCAGCATTTT

J: TRBJ2-7
size: -
D: TRBD2
V: TRBV7-2
CDR3: CASSLVGGSLNEQYF
DNA: TGTGCCAGCAGCTTAGTGGGGGGGAGTCTGAACGAGCAGTACTTC

J: TRBJ1-4
size: -
D: -
V: TRBV4-1
CDR3: CASSQGRGLFF
DNA: TGCGCCAGCAGCCAAGGACGGGGGCTGTTTTTT

J: TRBJ1-5
size: -
D: -
V: TRBV28
CDR3: CASSLRGNNQPQHF
DNA: TGTGCCAGCAGTTTACGGGGAAACAATCAGCCCCAGCATTTT

J: TRBJ1-5
size: -
D: -
V: TRBV19
CDR3: CASTKGHYYSNQPQHF
DNA: TGTGCCAGTACCAAAGGACACTATTATAGCAATCAGCCCCAGCATTTT